This is a list of T cell receptor beta chains from one sample in a study of blood T cell repertoires in COVID-19. The assay was immunoSEQ multiplex PCR, and TCRdb's table has in-frame clones only and misses some. The repertoire holds under 200,000 clones, with roughly 80% as singletons. What was sequenced was peripheral blood. These receptors all come from a woman between 70 and 85 years old with COVID-19, enrolled during active disease. Each CDR3 is given with its conserved first and last residue. The D gene is left open where the match is weak. Some rows mark clone size as missing; the rest say once, few, many or name a class of expanded clone.

CDR3 DNA: TGTGCCAGCAGCCGACAGGAACCCTTCTATGGCTACACCTTC
CDR3 protein: CASSRQEPFYGYTF
clone size: .
J gene: TRBJ1-2
CDR3 length: 14
D gene: .
V gene: TRBV6-5

CDR3 DNA: TGTGCCAGCAGTTCTCGGCTAGCGGGTATCTCCTACAATGAGCAGTTCTTC
CDR3 protein: CASSSRLAGISYNEQFF
clone size: .
J gene: TRBJ2-1
CDR3 length: 17
D gene: TRBD2
V gene: TRBV27

CDR3 DNA: TGTGCCAGCAGCCATCAGATAGCTAACACTGAAGCTTTCTTT
CDR3 protein: CASSHQIANTEAFF
clone size: .
J gene: TRBJ1-1
CDR3 length: 14
D gene: .
V gene: TRBV14

CDR3 DNA: TGTGCCAGCAGCCAAGGGTCGGGGGTTGGAGATACGCAGTATTTT
CDR3 protein: CASSQGSGVGDTQYF
clone size: .
J gene: TRBJ2-3
CDR3 length: 15
D gene: .
V gene: TRBV7-2

CDR3 DNA: TGCGCCAGCAGCTTGGACTCGGTTCCCACCCTAAAAAACATTCAGTACTTC
CDR3 protein: CASSLDSVPTLKNIQYF
clone size: .
J gene: TRBJ2-4
CDR3 length: 17
D gene: .
V gene: TRBV5-1

CDR3 DNA: TGTGCCAGCAGCCAACATTGGAGCTCTGGAAACACCATATATTTT
CDR3 protein: CASSQHWSSGNTIYF
clone size: .
J gene: TRBJ1-3
CDR3 length: 15
D gene: .
V gene: TRBV16

CDR3 DNA: TGTGCCACCAGCAGAGATCTGGGACATGGAAGGAACACCATATATTTT
CDR3 protein: CATSRDLGHGRNTIYF
clone size: .
J gene: TRBJ1-3
CDR3 length: 16
D gene: .
V gene: TRBV15

CDR3 DNA: TGTGCCAGCAGCTTGGGACAGACTTACACAGATACGCAGTATTTT
CDR3 protein: CASSLGQTYTDTQYF
clone size: .
J gene: TRBJ2-3
CDR3 length: 15
D gene: TRBD1
V gene: TRBV7-3

CDR3 DNA: TGTGCCAGCAGTTTGTTCGTCCCGGAGGCGGGTACGCAGTATTTT
CDR3 protein: CASSLFVPEAGTQYF
clone size: .
J gene: TRBJ2-3
CDR3 length: 15
D gene: .
V gene: TRBV28

CDR3 DNA: TGTGCCAGCAGCTTAACGGGGGGCGCTTACGAGCAGTACTTC
CDR3 protein: CASSLTGGAYEQYF
clone size: .
J gene: TRBJ2-7
CDR3 length: 14
D gene: .
V gene: TRBV7-9

CDR3 DNA: TGTGCCACTGGGAAAGGGGGAGAACACTATGGCTACACCTTC
CDR3 protein: CATGKGGEHYGYTF
clone size: .
J gene: TRBJ1-2
CDR3 length: 14
D gene: .
V gene: TRBV10-3

CDR3 DNA: TGTGCCAGCAACGGGGAGATTGTAGAGACCCAGTACTTC
CDR3 protein: CASNGEIVETQYF
clone size: .
J gene: TRBJ2-5
CDR3 length: 13
D gene: .
V gene: TRBV2

CDR3 DNA: TGTGCCAGTAGTATAGCAGGGGGCGGCCACATGAACACTGAAGCTTTCTTT
CDR3 protein: CASSIAGGGHMNTEAFF
clone size: .
J gene: TRBJ1-1
CDR3 length: 17
D gene: TRBD1
V gene: TRBV19

CDR3 DNA: TGCAGCGTTGAATGGGGGACTAGCGGGAGAGGTGAGCAGTACTTC
CDR3 protein: CSVEWGTSGRGEQYF
clone size: .
J gene: TRBJ2-7
CDR3 length: 15
D gene: TRBD2
V gene: TRBV29-1

CDR3 DNA: TGCGCCAGCAGCGCACGGACAGGGGCTAACACTGAAGCTTTCTTT
CDR3 protein: CASSARTGANTEAFF
clone size: .
J gene: TRBJ1-1
CDR3 length: 15
D gene: TRBD1
V gene: TRBV5-1

CDR3 DNA: TGTGCCAGCAGTTTAAATAAAGAGACCCAGTACTTC
CDR3 protein: CASSLNKETQYF
clone size: .
J gene: TRBJ2-5
CDR3 length: 12
D gene: .
V gene: TRBV28

CDR3 DNA: TGTGCCAGCAGCTGGGACAGACTGAATCAGCCCCAGCATTTT
CDR3 protein: CASSWDRLNQPQHF
clone size: few
J gene: TRBJ1-5
CDR3 length: 14
D gene: TRBD1
V gene: TRBV11-2

CDR3 DNA: TGTGCCAGCAGCCAATATACCGGATCGGGGCAAGAGACCCAGTACTTC
CDR3 protein: CASSQYTGSGQETQYF
clone size: .
J gene: TRBJ2-5
CDR3 length: 16
D gene: .
V gene: TRBV16

CDR3 DNA: TGTGCCAGTAGTATGGTAGCCGGGGATGGCTACACCTTC
CDR3 protein: CASSMVAGDGYTF
clone size: .
J gene: TRBJ1-2
CDR3 length: 13
D gene: .
V gene: TRBV19

CDR3 DNA: TGTGCCAGCAGTTCGGACAGGCCCCTCTATGGCTACACCTTC
CDR3 protein: CASSSDRPLYGYTF
clone size: few
J gene: TRBJ1-2
CDR3 length: 14
D gene: TRBD1
V gene: TRBV28

CDR3 DNA: TGTGCCAGCTCACCGGGCAGGGGCAATCAGCCCCAGCATTTT
CDR3 protein: CASSPGRGNQPQHF
clone size: once
J gene: TRBJ1-5
CDR3 length: 14
D gene: .
V gene: TRBV18

CDR3 DNA: TGTGCCAGCAGCCGGGAGCCAGATACGCAGTATTTT
CDR3 protein: CASSREPDTQYF
clone size: .
J gene: TRBJ2-3
CDR3 length: 12
D gene: .
V gene: TRBV3-1/TRBV3-2

CDR3 DNA: TGTGCCAGCAGTTATGCGGGAACGGGAAGCACAGATACGCAGTATTTT
CDR3 protein: CASSYAGTGSTDTQYF
clone size: once
J gene: TRBJ2-3
CDR3 length: 16
D gene: .
V gene: TRBV6-5

CDR3 DNA: TGTGCCACCAGTGGGACATTGACAGATACGCAGTATTTT
CDR3 protein: CATSGTLTDTQYF
clone size: .
J gene: TRBJ2-3
CDR3 length: 13
D gene: .
V gene: TRBV24-1

CDR3 DNA: TGTGCCAGCAGCCCGGACAGGGCCGAGTATGGCTACACCTTC
CDR3 protein: CASSPDRAEYGYTF
clone size: .
J gene: TRBJ1-2
CDR3 length: 14
D gene: TRBD1
V gene: TRBV5-6

CDR3 DNA: TGTGCCAGCAGTTCGTATGGCTACACCTTC
CDR3 protein: CASSSYGYTF
clone size: .
J gene: TRBJ1-2
CDR3 length: 10
D gene: .
V gene: TRBV6-6

CDR3 DNA: TGTGCCAGCAGTCTAGGGACAGGGACCTCTGGGGCCAACGTCCTGACTTTC
CDR3 protein: CASSLGTGTSGANVLTF
clone size: .
J gene: TRBJ2-6
CDR3 length: 17
D gene: TRBD1
V gene: TRBV6-6

CDR3 DNA: TGTGCCAGCAGTCCGACCCCCGACTGGGGTCCTCGGGGGGCCCAGCATTTT
CDR3 protein: CASSPTPDWGPRGAQHF
clone size: .
J gene: TRBJ1-5
CDR3 length: 17
D gene: .
V gene: TRBV28

CDR3 DNA: TGTGCCAGCAGCCCAGATCCGCCCAGGGGCGAGCAGTACTTC
CDR3 protein: CASSPDPPRGEQYF
clone size: .
J gene: TRBJ2-7
CDR3 length: 14
D gene: .
V gene: TRBV7-9

CDR3 DNA: TGTGCCAGTAGTATTCCGGGACAATCGAGGGAGCAGTACTTC
CDR3 protein: CASSIPGQSREQYF
clone size: .
J gene: TRBJ2-7
CDR3 length: 14
D gene: .
V gene: TRBV19

CDR3 DNA: TGTGCCAGTAGTAATCTGGGAGGGTGGACCGGGGAGCTGTTTTTT
CDR3 protein: CASSNLGGWTGELFF
clone size: .
J gene: TRBJ2-2
CDR3 length: 15
D gene: TRBD2
V gene: TRBV19

CDR3 DNA: TGTGCCAGCAGCTTGTCGCCGACAGGGTTTAATGAAAAACTGTTTTTT
CDR3 protein: CASSLSPTGFNEKLFF
clone size: .
J gene: TRBJ1-4
CDR3 length: 16
D gene: TRBD1
V gene: TRBV7-9

CDR3 DNA: TGTGCCAGCAGCTGTCTCCCCCGGAGGCCTAGTGAGGAGAACTATGGCTACACCTTC
CDR3 protein: CASSCLPRRPSEENYGYTF
clone size: many
J gene: TRBJ1-2
CDR3 length: 19
D gene: .
V gene: TRBV21-1

CDR3 DNA: TGTGCCAGCAGCCCCGGGGACACTGACACTGAAGCTTTCTTT
CDR3 protein: CASSPGDTDTEAFF
clone size: .
J gene: TRBJ1-1
CDR3 length: 14
D gene: .
V gene: TRBV28

CDR3 DNA: TGCGCCAGCAGCCCGGACAGCTCCCGGACGGGTTCACCCCTCCACTTT
CDR3 protein: CASSPDSSRTGSPLHF
clone size: .
J gene: TRBJ1-6
CDR3 length: 16
D gene: .
V gene: TRBV5-1

CDR3 DNA: TGTGCCAGCAGCAAATTAGAGGGAAAGACCCAGTACTTC
CDR3 protein: CASSKLEGKTQYF
clone size: .
J gene: TRBJ2-5
CDR3 length: 13
D gene: .
V gene: TRBV6-5

CDR3 DNA: TGTGCCAGCAGCCAAGAATGGAGCGGGACTGAAGCTTTCTTT
CDR3 protein: CASSQEWSGTEAFF
clone size: .
J gene: TRBJ1-1
CDR3 length: 14
D gene: .
V gene: TRBV3-1/TRBV3-2

CDR3 DNA: TGTGCAGGGGCCAAGGGCGGTGAAAAACTGTTTTTT
CDR3 protein: CAGAKGGEKLFF
clone size: .
J gene: TRBJ1-4
CDR3 length: 12
D gene: .
V gene: TRBV30

CDR3 DNA: TGTGCCAGCAGTTCACACCGTCGGACTGGCCAAGAGACCCAGTACTTC
CDR3 protein: CASSSHRRTGQETQYF
clone size: .
J gene: TRBJ2-5
CDR3 length: 16
D gene: .
V gene: TRBV6-6

CDR3 DNA: TGTGCCACCAGCGTATATATGGGAGCTACTGAAGCTTTCTTT
CDR3 protein: CATSVYMGATEAFF
clone size: .
J gene: TRBJ1-1
CDR3 length: 14
D gene: .
V gene: TRBV15

CDR3 DNA: TGTGCCAGCAGTACAAACAGGGGGCTTCGTGGCACCGGGGAGCTGTTTTTT
CDR3 protein: CASSTNRGLRGTGELFF
clone size: few
J gene: TRBJ2-2
CDR3 length: 17
D gene: TRBD1
V gene: TRBV28

CDR3 DNA: TGTGCCAGCAGTCCGGGACAGGGAGGTTCACCCCTCCACTTT
CDR3 protein: CASSPGQGGSPLHF
clone size: .
J gene: TRBJ1-6
CDR3 length: 14
D gene: TRBD1
V gene: TRBV2

CDR3 DNA: TGTGCCAGCAGCGTAGGACCGGGTCTAGATACGCAGTATTTT
CDR3 protein: CASSVGPGLDTQYF
clone size: .
J gene: TRBJ2-3
CDR3 length: 14
D gene: .
V gene: TRBV9

CDR3 DNA: TGTGCCAGCAGGACGGGAATCTATGGCTACACCTTC
CDR3 protein: CASRTGIYGYTF
clone size: few
J gene: TRBJ1-2
CDR3 length: 12
D gene: .
V gene: TRBV28

CDR3 DNA: TGTGCCAGCAGTTTGGTCGGGGGAGGCGGCTACACCTTC
CDR3 protein: CASSLVGGGGYTF
clone size: .
J gene: TRBJ1-2
CDR3 length: 13
D gene: .
V gene: TRBV28

CDR3 DNA: TGTGCCACCAGCATTACTACCGATTCGCAGTTCTTC
CDR3 protein: CATSITTDSQFF
clone size: few
J gene: TRBJ2-1
CDR3 length: 12
D gene: .
V gene: TRBV15